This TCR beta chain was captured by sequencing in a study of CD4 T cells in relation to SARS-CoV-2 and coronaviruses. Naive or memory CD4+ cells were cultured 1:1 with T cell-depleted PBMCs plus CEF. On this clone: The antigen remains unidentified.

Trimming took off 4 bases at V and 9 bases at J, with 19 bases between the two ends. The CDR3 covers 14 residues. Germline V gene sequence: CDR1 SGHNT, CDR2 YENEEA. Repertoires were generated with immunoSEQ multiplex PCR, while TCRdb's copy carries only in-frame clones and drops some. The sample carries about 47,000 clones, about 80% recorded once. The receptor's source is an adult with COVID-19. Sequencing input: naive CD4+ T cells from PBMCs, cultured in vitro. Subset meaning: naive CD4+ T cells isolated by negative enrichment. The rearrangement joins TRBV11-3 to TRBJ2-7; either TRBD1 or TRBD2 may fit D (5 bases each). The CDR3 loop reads CASSSAGAKGGQYF. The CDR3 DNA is TGTGCCAGCAGCTCGGCCGGGGCCAAGGGTGGGCAGTACTTC.